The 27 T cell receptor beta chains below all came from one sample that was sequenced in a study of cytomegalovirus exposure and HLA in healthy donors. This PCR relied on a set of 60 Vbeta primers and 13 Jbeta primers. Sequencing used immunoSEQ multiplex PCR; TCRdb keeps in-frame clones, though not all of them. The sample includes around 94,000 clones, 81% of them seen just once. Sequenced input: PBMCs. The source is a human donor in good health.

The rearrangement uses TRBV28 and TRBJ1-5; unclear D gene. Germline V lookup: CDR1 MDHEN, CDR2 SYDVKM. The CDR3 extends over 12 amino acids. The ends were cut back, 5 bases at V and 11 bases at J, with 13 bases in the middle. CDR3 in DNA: TGTGCCAGCAGTAGCCCCGTCGGGGCCCAGCATTTT. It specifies CASSSPVGAQHF.

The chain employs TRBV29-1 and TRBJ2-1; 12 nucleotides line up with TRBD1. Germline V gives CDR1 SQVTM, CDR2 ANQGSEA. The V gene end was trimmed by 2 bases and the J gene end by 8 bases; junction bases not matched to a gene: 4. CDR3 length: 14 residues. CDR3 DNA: TGCAGCGTTGAAACCGGGACAGGGGGCGATGAGCAGTTCTTC. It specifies CSVETGTGGDEQFF.

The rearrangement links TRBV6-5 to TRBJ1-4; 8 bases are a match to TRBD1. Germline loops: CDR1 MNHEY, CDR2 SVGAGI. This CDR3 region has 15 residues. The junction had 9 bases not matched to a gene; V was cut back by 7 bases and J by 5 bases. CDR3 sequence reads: CASTLTGAGNEKLFF. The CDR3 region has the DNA TGTGCCAGCACCCTGACAGGGGCAGGGAATGAAAAACTGTTTTTT.

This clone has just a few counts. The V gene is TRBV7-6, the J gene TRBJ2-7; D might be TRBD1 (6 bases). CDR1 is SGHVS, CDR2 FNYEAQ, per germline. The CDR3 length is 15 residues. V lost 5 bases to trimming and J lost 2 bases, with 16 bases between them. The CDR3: CASSPAPRGAYEQYF. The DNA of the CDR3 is TGTGCCAGCAGCCCCGCCCCCAGGGGCGCCTACGAGCAGTACTTC.

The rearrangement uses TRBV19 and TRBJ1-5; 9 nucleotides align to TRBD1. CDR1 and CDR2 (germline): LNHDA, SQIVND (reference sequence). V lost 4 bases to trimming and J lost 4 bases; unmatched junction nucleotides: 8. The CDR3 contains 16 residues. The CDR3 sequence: CASSTPRTGANQPQHF. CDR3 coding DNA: TGTGCCAGTAGTACGCCGAGGACAGGGGCAAATCAGCCCCAGCATTTT.

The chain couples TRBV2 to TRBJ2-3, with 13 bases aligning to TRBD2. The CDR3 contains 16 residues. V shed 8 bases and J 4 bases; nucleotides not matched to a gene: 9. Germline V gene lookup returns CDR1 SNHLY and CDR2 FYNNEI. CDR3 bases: TGTGCCAGCGGACCACTAGGACTAGCGGGAGCAGATACGCAGTATTTT. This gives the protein CASGPLGLAGADTQYF.

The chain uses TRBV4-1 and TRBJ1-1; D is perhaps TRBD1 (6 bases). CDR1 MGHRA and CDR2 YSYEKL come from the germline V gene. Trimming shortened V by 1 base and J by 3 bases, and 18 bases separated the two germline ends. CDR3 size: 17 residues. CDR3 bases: TGCGCCAGCAGCCAAGTGGGTCAGGGGCGGGTGGACACTGAAGCTTTCTTT. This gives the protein CASSQVGQGRVDTEAFF.

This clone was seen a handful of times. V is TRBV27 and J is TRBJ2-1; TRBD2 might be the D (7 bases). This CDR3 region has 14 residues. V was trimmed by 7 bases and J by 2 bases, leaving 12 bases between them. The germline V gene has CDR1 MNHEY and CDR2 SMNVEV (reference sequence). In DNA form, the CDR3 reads TGTGCCAGCACCCGGGGGGCCCCCTACAATGAGCAGTTCTTC. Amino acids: CASTRGAPYNEQFF.

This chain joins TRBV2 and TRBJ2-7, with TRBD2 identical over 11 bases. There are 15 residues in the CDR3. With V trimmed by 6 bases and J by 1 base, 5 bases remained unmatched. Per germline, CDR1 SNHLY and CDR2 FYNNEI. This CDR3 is CASRSTSGGSYEQYF. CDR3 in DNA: TGTGCCAGCAGGTCAACTAGCGGGGGATCCTACGAGCAGTACTTC.

The CDR3 DNA reads as TGCGCCAGCAGCCAAGACCGGACAGTACTCTCTGGAAACACCATATATTTT. Its translation is CASSQDRTVLSGNTIYF. The gene calls are TRBV4-3 and TRBJ1-3; D is perhaps TRBD1 (6 bases). Germline V gene data show CDR1 as LGHNA and CDR2 as YSLEER. Trimming stripped 0 bases from V and 0 bases from J, with 12 bases between. The CDR3 covers 17 residues.

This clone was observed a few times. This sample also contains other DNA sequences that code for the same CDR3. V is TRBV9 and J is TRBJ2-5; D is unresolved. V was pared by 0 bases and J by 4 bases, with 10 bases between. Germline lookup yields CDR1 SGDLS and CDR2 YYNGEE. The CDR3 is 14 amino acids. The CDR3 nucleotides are TGTGCCAGCAGCGTAGGAGCTTCGGGAGAGACCCAGTACTTC. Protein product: CASSVGASGETQYF.

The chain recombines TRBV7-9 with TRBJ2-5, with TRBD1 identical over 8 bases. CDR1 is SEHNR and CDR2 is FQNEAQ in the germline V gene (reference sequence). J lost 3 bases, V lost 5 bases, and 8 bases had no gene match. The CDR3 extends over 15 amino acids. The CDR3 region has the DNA TGTGCCAGCAGCACAAGGACAGGGTGGGAAGAGACCCAGTACTTC. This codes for CASSTRTGWEETQYF.

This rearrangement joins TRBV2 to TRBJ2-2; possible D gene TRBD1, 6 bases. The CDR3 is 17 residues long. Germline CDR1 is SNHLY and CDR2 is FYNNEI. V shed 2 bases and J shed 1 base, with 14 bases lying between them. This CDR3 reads CASSEFKGQRNTGELFF. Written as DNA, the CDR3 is TGTGCCAGCAGTGAATTTAAAGGACAGAGGAACACCGGGGAGCTGTTTTTT. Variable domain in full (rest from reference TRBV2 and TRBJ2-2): EPEVTQTPSHQVTQMGQEVILRCVPISNHLYFYWYRQILGQKVEFLVSFYNNEISEKSEIFDDQFSVERPDGSNFTLKIRSTKLEDSAMYFCASSEFKGQRNTGELFFGEGSRLTVL.

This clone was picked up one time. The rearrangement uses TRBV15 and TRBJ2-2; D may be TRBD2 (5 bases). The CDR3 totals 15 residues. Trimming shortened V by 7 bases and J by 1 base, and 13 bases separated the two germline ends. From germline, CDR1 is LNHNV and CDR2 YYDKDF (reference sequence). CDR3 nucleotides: TGTGCCACCACCCCGAGGGTCCAGAACACCGGGGAGCTGTTTTTT. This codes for CATTPRVQNTGELFF.

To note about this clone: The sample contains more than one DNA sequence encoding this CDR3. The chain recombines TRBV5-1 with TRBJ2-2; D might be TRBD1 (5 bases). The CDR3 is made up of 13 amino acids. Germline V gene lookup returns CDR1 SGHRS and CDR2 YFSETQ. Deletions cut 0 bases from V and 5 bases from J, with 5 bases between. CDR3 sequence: CASSLAGTGELFF. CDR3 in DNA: TGCGCCAGCAGCTTGGCAGGGACCGGGGAGCTGTTTTTT.

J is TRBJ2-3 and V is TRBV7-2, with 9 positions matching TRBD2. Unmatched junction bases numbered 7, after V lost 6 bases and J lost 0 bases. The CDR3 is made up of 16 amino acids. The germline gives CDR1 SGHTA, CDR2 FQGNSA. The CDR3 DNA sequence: TGTGCCAGCAGAGCCTCTAGCGGGGCTAGCACAGATACGCAGTATTTT. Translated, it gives CASRASSGASTDTQYF.

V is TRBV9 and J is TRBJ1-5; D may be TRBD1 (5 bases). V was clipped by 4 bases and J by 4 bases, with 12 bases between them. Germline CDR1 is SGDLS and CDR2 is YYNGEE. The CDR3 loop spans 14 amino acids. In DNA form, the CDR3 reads TGTGCCAGCAGCCCTCGGGGGGATAATCAGCCCCAGCATTTT. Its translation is CASSPRGDNQPQHF.

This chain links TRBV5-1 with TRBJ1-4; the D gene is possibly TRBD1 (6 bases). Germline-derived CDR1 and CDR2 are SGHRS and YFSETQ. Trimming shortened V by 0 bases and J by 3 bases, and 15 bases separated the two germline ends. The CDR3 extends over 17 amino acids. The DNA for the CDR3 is TGCGCCAGCAGCTTGGGGGCCCGGGGACATTCTAATGAAAAACTGTTTTTT. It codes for CASSLGARGHSNEKLFF.

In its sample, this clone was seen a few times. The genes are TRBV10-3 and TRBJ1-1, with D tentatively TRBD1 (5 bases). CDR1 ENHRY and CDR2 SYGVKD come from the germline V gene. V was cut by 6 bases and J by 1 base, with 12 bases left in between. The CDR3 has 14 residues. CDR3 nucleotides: TGTGCCATCAGCACAGGAGTAGGGAACACTGAAGCTTTCTTT. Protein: CAISTGVGNTEAFF.

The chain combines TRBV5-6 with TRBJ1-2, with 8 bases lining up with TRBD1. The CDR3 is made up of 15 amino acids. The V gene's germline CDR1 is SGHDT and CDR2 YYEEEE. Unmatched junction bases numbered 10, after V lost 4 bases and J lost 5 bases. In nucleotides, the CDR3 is TGTGCCAGCAGCGCCCGCGCCGGGACAGGTTATGGCTACACCTTC. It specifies CASSARAGTGYGYTF.

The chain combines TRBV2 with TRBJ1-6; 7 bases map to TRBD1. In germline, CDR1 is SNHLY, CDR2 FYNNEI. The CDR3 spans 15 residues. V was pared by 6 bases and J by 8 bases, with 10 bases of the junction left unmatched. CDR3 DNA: TGTGCCAGCAGGGGGCCGGGCAGGGGGGATTCACCCCTCCACTTT. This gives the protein CASRGPGRGDSPLHF.

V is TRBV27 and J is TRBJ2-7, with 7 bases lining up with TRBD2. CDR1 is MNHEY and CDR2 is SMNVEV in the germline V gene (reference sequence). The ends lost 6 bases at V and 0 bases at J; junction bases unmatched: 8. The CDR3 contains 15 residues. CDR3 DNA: TGTGCCAGCAGGGGGGGACTATCCGGCTCCTACGAGCAGTACTTC. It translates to CASRGGLSGSYEQYF.

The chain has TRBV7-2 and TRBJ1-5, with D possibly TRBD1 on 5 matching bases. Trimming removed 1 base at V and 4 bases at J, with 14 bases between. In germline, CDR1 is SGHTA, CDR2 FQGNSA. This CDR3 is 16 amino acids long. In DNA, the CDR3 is TGTGCCAGCAGCTTAGGGCAGGGCAGGGCAAATCAGCCCCAGCATTTT. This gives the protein CASSLGQGRANQPQHF.

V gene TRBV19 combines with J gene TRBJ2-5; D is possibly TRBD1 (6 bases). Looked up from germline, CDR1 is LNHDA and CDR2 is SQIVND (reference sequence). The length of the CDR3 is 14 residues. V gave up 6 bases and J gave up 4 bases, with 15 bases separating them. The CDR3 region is CASRGRGRGETQYF. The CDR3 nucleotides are TGTGCCAGTAGGGGCAGGGGTCGAGGAGAGACCCAGTACTTC. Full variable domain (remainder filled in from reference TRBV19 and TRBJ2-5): DGGITQSPKYLFRKEGQNVTLSCEQNLNHDAMYWYRQDPGQGLRLIYYSQIVNDFQKGDIAEGYSVSREKKESFPLTVTSAQKNPTAFYLCASRGRGRGETQYFGPGTRLLVL.

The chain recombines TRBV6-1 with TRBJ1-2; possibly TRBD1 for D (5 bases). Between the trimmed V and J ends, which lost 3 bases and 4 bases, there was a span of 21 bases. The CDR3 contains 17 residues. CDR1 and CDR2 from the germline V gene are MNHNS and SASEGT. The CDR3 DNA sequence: TGTGCCAGCAGTGAGGGCAGGGCCTCCGATGTTTTCTATGGCTACACCTTC. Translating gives CASSEGRASDVFYGYTF.

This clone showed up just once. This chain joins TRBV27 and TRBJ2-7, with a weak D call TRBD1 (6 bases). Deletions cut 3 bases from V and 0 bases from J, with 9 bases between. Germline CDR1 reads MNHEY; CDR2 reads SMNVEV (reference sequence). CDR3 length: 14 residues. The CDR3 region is CASSFHRASYEQYF. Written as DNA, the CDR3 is TGTGCCAGCAGTTTCCACAGGGCCTCCTACGAGCAGTACTTC.

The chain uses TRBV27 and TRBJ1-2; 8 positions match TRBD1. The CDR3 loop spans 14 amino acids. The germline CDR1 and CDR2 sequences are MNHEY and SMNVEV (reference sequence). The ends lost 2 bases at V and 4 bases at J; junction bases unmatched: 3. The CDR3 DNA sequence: TGTGCCAGCAGTTTAACCGGACAGGGCTATGGCTACACCTTC. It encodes CASSLTGQGYGYTF.